One T cell receptor beta chain is described in this entry. Antigen specificity is unknown. The data derive from a study of T cells in Graves' hyperthyroidism and ophthalmopathy. CDR3 length: 16 amino acids. V lost 6 bases, J lost 0 bases, and 7 bases stayed unmatched. Germline V gene data show CDR1 as SNHLY and CDR2 as FYNNEI. Overall study results and limits: Ophthalmopathy was predicted by the model a median of approximately 6.6 months ahead of onset.

Template material for amplifying TCR beta CDR3 regions consisted of RNA transcripts. RT-PCR in the first round (using the HTBI primer set) targeted the TCR CDR3. Each CDR3 protein gets one entry after TCRdb re-called the multiplex PCR reads with MiXCR. Here the sample spans 300,000 or so distinct CDR3 sequences, roughly 23% being singletons. The V and J genes are TRBV2 and TRBJ2-3; 9 bases agree with TRBD2. The clonotype comes from a woman between 50 and 59 years old with Graves' hyperthyroidism. The sample taken for sequencing was blood. CDR3 amino acids: CASSYWTSASTDTQYF. CDR3 bases: TGTGCCAGCAGCTACTGGACTAGCGCTAGCACAGATACGCAGTATTTT.